This TCR beta chain is from a study of blood T cells in healthy people across ages. Points from the study as a whole: Higher naive T cell percentage went strongly together with higher TCR beta diversity.

Every sample gave at least 5 micrograms of total RNA when it was extracted. V was shortened by 3 bases and J by 5 bases, with 11 bases between the two germline ends. CDR3 length equals 15 residues. Germline CDR1 reads KGHSH; CDR2 reads LQKENI. It was with a sample-barcoded 5' primer and a J-beta primer mix that a second PCR of roughly 7 to 12 cycles was run. TCRdb reprocessed the 5' RACE reads via MiXCR and lists one record per CDR3 protein. The sample consists of hundreds of thousands of distinct CDR3 sequences, approximately 30% of them appearing once. As to this clonotype: What it binds is unknown.

This chain joins TRBV18 and TRBJ1-6; D is unclear. This TCR derives from a woman aged 80 or older in good health. The specimen was blood. This CDR3 reads CASSPARSDNSPLHF. For the CDR3, the DNA is TGTGCCAGCTCACCTGCACGGTCGGATAATTCACCCCTCCACTTT.